Shown below are 22 T cell receptor beta chains from a single sample sequenced in a study of OX40 agonist ivuxolimab in advanced cancers. Method: immunoSEQ multiplex PCR; TCRdb's copy keeps in-frame clones and lacks some. This sample has over 100,000 clones; over 75% occur once, and the top ten carry less than 1.1%. The material sequenced was CD4+ or CD8+ T cells sorted from blood, taken in a trial of the OX40 agonist ivuxolimab. The receptor set was obtained from an adult with an advanced solid tumor such as melanoma, head and neck, liver or kidney cancer.

This clone was observed a single time. V and J are TRBV4-2 and TRBJ1-6; 9 nucleotides line up with TRBD1. CDR1 is LGHNA and CDR2 is YNFKEQ in the germline V gene. V dropped 0 bases and J dropped 11; count of bases not matched to a gene: 11. This CDR3 spans 17 amino acids. The CDR3 protein is CASSQEGGGQGVTPLHF. CDR3 in DNA: TGTGCCAGCAGCCAAGAAGGGGGGGGACAGGGTGTCACACCCCTCCACTTT.

The J gene is TRBJ1-5, the V gene TRBV7-6, with no clear D. Per the germline V gene, CDR1 is SGHVS and CDR2 is FNYEAQ. Trimming removed 0 bases at V and 8 bases at J, with 8 bases between. The CDR3 loop spans 13 amino acids. The CDR3 here is CASSLAWGEPQHF. DNA for the CDR3: TGTGCCAGCAGCTTAGCTTGGGGAGAGCCCCAGCATTTT.

This clone was seen a single time. The CDR3 DNA follows: TGCGCCAGCAGCCAAGAGACCAGCCAGTCCGCGAACACCGGGGAGCTGTTTTTT. This sequence encodes CASSQETSQSANTGELFF. J is TRBJ2-2 and V is TRBV4-3, with D unresolved. Germline loops: CDR1 LGHNA, CDR2 YSLEER. This CDR3 is 18 amino acids long. V was trimmed by 0 bases and J by 0 bases, leaving 14 bases between them.

V and J are TRBV2 and TRBJ1-2, with 9 nucleotides matching TRBD1. V lost 6 bases to trimming and J lost 4 bases; unmatched junction nucleotides: 6. The germline CDR1 and CDR2 sequences are SNHLY and FYNNEI. This CDR3 is built from 14 residues. CDR3 DNA sequence: TGTGCCAGCAGCCGGGACAGGGAGTTCTATGGCTACACCTTC. This encodes CASSRDREFYGYTF.

This clone appeared a single time. The rearrangement joins TRBV28 to TRBJ1-1; maybe TRBD1 (6 bases). The CDR3 is made up of 15 amino acids. Germline V gene lookup returns CDR1 MDHEN and CDR2 SYDVKM. With 2 bases removed from V and 1 base from J, the gap between germline ends came to 11 bases. The CDR3: CASSLLPGQNTEAFF. The CDR3 nucleotides read TGTGCCAGCAGTTTACTCCCGGGACAGAACACTGAAGCTTTCTTT.

The rearrangement joins TRBV6-5 to TRBJ1-2; maybe TRBD1 (5 bases). The length of the CDR3 is 15 residues. V lost 2 bases, J lost 0 bases, and 10 bases lay in between. The germline CDR1 and CDR2 sequences are MNHEY and SVGAGI. The CDR3 DNA reads as TGTGCCAGCAGTTACGGGGGGAGAGCTAACTATGGCTACACCTTC. It codes for CASSYGGRANYGYTF.

This chain joins TRBV21-1 and TRBJ1-2. TRBV21-1 is deemed a pseudogene. The CDR3 length is 15 residues. This CDR3 is CASSPKVSAGDGYTF. The CDR3 DNA sequence: TGTGCCAGCAGCCCGAAAGTCTCGGCCGGTGATGGCTACACCTTC.

In this sample, this clone turned up a few times. V gene TRBV2 combines with J gene TRBJ2-1, with 10 nucleotides matching TRBD2. The CDR3 is made up of 16 amino acids. Trimming cost V 6 bases and J 7 bases; bases outside gene matches: 12. Germline V gene sequence: CDR1 SNHLY, CDR2 FYNNEI. The CDR3 DNA follows: TGTGCCAGCAGCTTAGGCTCTAGCGGGAGTAAAAATGAGCAGTTCTTC. It yields the protein CASSLGSSGSKNEQFF.

The chain recombines TRBV10-3 with TRBJ2-7; 9 bases are shared with TRBD1. Trimming cost V 3 bases and J 3 bases; bases outside gene matches: 6. The CDR3 loop spans 15 amino acids. CDR1 ENHRY and CDR2 SYGVKD come from the germline V gene. The CDR3 nucleotides read TGTGCCATCAGTGAACCGGGACAGGGAATCTACGAGCAGTACTTC. Its protein product is CAISEPGQGIYEQYF.

The chain links TRBV18 to TRBJ2-5, with a possible D match to TRBD2 (6 bases). This CDR3 is 14 amino acids long. The germline V gene encodes CDR1 KGHSH and CDR2 LQKENI. V was pared by 3 bases and J by 2 bases, with 10 bases between. CDR3 DNA: TGTGCCAGCTCACCTGCGGGAACGCAAGAGACCCAGTACTTC. It specifies CASSPAGTQETQYF.

CDR3 bases: TGTGCCAGCAGCTCCTCAGATACGCAGTATTTT. It translates to CASSSSDTQYF. The chain couples TRBV7-8 to TRBJ2-3; D uncertain. Deletions cut 4 bases from V and 4 bases from J, with 3 bases between. CDR3 size: 11 residues. CDR1 SGHVS and CDR2 FQNEAQ come from the germline V gene.

The chain employs TRBV11-3 and TRBJ2-3; D is tentatively TRBD1 or TRBD2 (5 bases each). The CDR3 extends over 14 amino acids. The germline gives CDR1 SGHNT, CDR2 YENEEA. V lost 8 bases, J lost 7 bases, and 19 bases lay in between. CDR3 DNA: TGTGCCAGCTGCGTGGGGGACCGGTCCAATACGCAGTATTTT. It codes for CASCVGDRSNTQYF.

The chain couples TRBV28 to TRBJ1-5; no reliable D call. Per germline, CDR1 MDHEN and CDR2 SYDVKM. This CDR3 region has 13 residues. Trimming removed 8 bases from V and 4 bases from J, with 12 bases in between. For the CDR3, the DNA is TGTGCCAGCCAGAACGGCCTAAATCAGCCCCAGCATTTT. Its translation is CASQNGLNQPQHF.

The chain couples TRBV6-5 to TRBJ1-4; a weak D match, TRBD1 (5 bases). Germline CDR1 and CDR2: MNHEY and SVGAGI. This CDR3 is 13 amino acids long. CDR3 DNA: TGTGCGAGTCGGGGTATCGGGGCTGAAAAACTGTTTTTT. Encoded protein: CASRGIGAEKLFF.

The chain has TRBV13 and TRBJ1-4; D unclear. Germline-derived CDR1 and CDR2 are PRHDT and FYEKMQ (reference sequence). The V and J ends lost 5 bases and 0 bases respectively, with 10 bases between them. This CDR3 is 15 amino acids long. Written as DNA, the CDR3 is TGTGCCAGCAGCCGCCAAGTTACAACTAATGAAAAACTGTTTTTT. Translating it yields CASSRQVTTNEKLFF.

The genes are TRBV19 and TRBJ2-7; the D gene is possibly TRBD1 (6 bases). The CDR3 runs 16 residues. The germline gives CDR1 LNHDA, CDR2 SQIVND (reference sequence). V was clipped by 6 bases and J by 0 bases, with 18 bases between them. The CDR3 loop is CASSQSPGHYSYEQYF. The CDR3 nucleotides are TGTGCCAGTAGCCAGTCCCCGGGACACTACTCCTACGAGCAGTACTTC.

V is TRBV28 and J is TRBJ1-5; TRBD1 aligns across 9 bases. The CDR3 totals 14 residues. In germline, CDR1 is MDHEN, CDR2 SYDVKM. The ends lost 8 bases at V and 6 bases at J; junction bases unmatched: 8. Here the CDR3 DNA reads TGTGCCAGCGGAACGGACAGGGGAGCTCAGCCCCAGCATTTT. Residues: CASGTDRGAQPQHF.

The V and J genes are TRBV7-2 and TRBJ2-7, with 7 nucleotides matching TRBD1. There are 13 residues in the CDR3. Germline V lookup: CDR1 SGHTA, CDR2 FQGNSA. With V trimmed by 6 bases and J by 2 bases, 4 bases remained unmatched. The CDR3 DNA sequence: TGTGCCAGCAGTACACAGGGGCCCTACGAGCAGTACTTC. It yields the protein CASSTQGPYEQYF.

This clone is a singleton in its sample. The chain has TRBV19 and TRBJ1-2; the D gene is possibly TRBD1 (5 bases). CDR1 LNHDA and CDR2 SQIVND come from the germline V gene (reference sequence). The CDR3 length is 14 residues. Trimming took off 10 bases at V and 0 bases at J, with 15 bases between the two ends. CDR3 bases: TGTGCCACAAGGGAGGGGATAGCTAACTATGGCTACACCTTC. It specifies CATREGIANYGYTF.

This clone appeared a few times. This chain uses TRBV19 with TRBJ2-3; D may be TRBD1 or TRBD2 (5 bases each). The germline CDR1 and CDR2 sequences are LNHDA and SQIVND (reference sequence). The CDR3 totals 16 residues. V was clipped by 4 bases and J by 0 bases, with 14 bases between them. CDR3 sequence reads: CASSKRGPTSTDTQYF. CDR3 DNA sequence: TGTGCCAGTAGTAAGAGGGGCCCGACTAGCACAGATACGCAGTATTTT.

J is TRBJ1-4 and V is TRBV5-4; 10 bases fit TRBD1. The germline V gene has CDR1 SGHNT and CDR2 YYREEE (reference sequence). This CDR3 has 18 amino acids. The J segment lost 2 bases and the V segment lost 3 bases, leaving 10 bases of the junction unmatched. CDR3 sequence (DNA): TGTGCCAGCAGCTCACCGGAAGGACAGGGGGTCACTAATGAAAAACTGTTTTTT. Translated, it gives CASSSPEGQGVTNEKLFF.

The rearrangement uses TRBV28 and TRBJ1-2; tentatively, D is TRBD1 (6 bases). The length of the CDR3 is 14 residues. Germline lookup yields CDR1 MDHEN and CDR2 SYDVKM. Trimming took off 10 bases at V and 0 bases at J, with 15 bases between the two ends. The CDR3 nucleotides read TGTGCCACCGGACAGTTTAAAGCTAACTATGGCTACACCTTC. Translated: CATGQFKANYGYTF.